Listed below are T cell receptor beta chains from one sample, sequenced in a study of control samples from healthy donors and cancer patients. Using immunoSEQ multiplex PCR, the repertoire was profiled, and TCRdb retains in-frame clones only, with some absent. This sample yields roughly 190,000 clones, of which about nine tenths are seen a single time; around 1.5% belongs to the top ten. The sample comprised blood. The origin of the receptors is a woman in her 30s in good health. Each CDR3 is given with its conserved first and last residue. Each record gives: D gene, clone size, CDR3 length, J gene, V gene, CDR3 DNA, CDR3 protein. The D gene is left open where the match is weak. A clone size is listed for some rows: how often the clone was seen (once, few, many), or a class if it is expanded.

NA,NA,15,TRBJ1-4,TRBV9,TGTGCCAGCAGCGAGGGACCTCGCGGTAATGAAAAACTGTTTTTT,CASSEGPRGNEKLFF
TRBD1,NA,15,TRBJ2-7,TRBV28,TGTGCCAGCAGTTTCACCGCCGGGACAGGGGGCGAGCAGTACTTC,CASSFTAGTGGEQYF
NA,once,14,TRBJ2-5,TRBV2,TGTGCCAGCAGTGAAGCGGGGGGCTATGAGACCCAGTACTTC,CASSEAGGYETQYF
NA,NA,16,TRBJ1-4,TRBV4-2,TGTGCCAGCAGCCAAGCGACAGAGGCAACTAATGAAAAACTGTTTTTT,CASSQATEATNEKLFF
TRBD1,NA,15,TRBJ1-1,TRBV19,TGTGCCAGTAGTGGACCGGGACAGCCGAACACTGAAGCTTTCTTT,CASSGPGQPNTEAFF
TRBD1,NA,14,TRBJ1-2,TRBV6-2/TRBV6-3,TGTGCCAGCAGCGCCCAGGGGGCCAACTATGGCTACATCTTC,CASSAQGANYGYIF
TRBD1,NA,17,TRBJ2-5,TRBV7-2,TGTGCCAGCAGCACCCGGGACAGGGGGCGCGTCATGGAGACCCAGTACTTC,CASSTRDRGRVMETQYF
NA,once,13,TRBJ1-2,TRBV12-3/TRBV12-4,TGTGCCAGCAGTTTAGGGCAGCACTATGGCTACACCTTC,CASSLGQHYGYTF
NA,NA,15,TRBJ2-4,TRBV5-1,TGCGCCAGCAGCTTGGGGGAGCTAGCCAAAAACATTCAGTACTTC,CASSLGELAKNIQYF
TRBD1,NA,14,TRBJ1-6,TRBV4-2,TGTGCCAGCAGCCATGGACAGGGGGGGTCACCCCTCCACTTT,CASSHGQGGSPLHF
NA,NA,14,TRBJ1-4,TRBV6-5,TGTGCCAGCAGTCTGACAACAACTAATGAAAAACTGTTTTTT,CASSLTTTNEKLFF
TRBD2,NA,15,TRBJ2-5,TRBV7-7,TGTGCCAGCAGCCGACTAGCGGGGGTCCAAGAGACCCAGTACTTC,CASSRLAGVQETQYF
NA,NA,12,TRBJ1-1,TRBV4-1,TGCGCCAGCCTCGGGGGTTCGAGTGAAGCTTTCTTT,CASLGGSSEAFF
NA,NA,14,TRBJ1-4,TRBV25-1,TGTGCCAGCAGTGATACAGGGAGGGATGAAAAACTGTTTTTT,CASSDTGRDEKLFF
NA,few,15,TRBJ1-3,TRBV21-1,TGTGCCAGCAGCCCGACAGGACGCTCTGGAAACACCATATATTTT,CASSPTGRSGNTIYF
TRBD1,NA,14,TRBJ1-1,TRBV28,TGTGCCAGCAGTTTAACAGGGGGGAACACTGAAGCTTTCTTT,CASSLTGGNTEAFF
NA,NA,14,TRBJ1-1,TRBV5-4,TGTGCCAGCAGCTTGGCGGGGCGGGGCACTGAAGCTTTCTTT,CASSLAGRGTEAFF
NA,once,15,TRBJ1-5,TRBV6-2/TRBV6-3,TGTGCCAGCAGTTACGAGCAGTTGAGCAATCAGCCCCAGCATTTT,CASSYEQLSNQPQHF
NA,NA,14,TRBJ1-5,TRBV18,TGTGCCAGCTCACCCACAGGGAACAATCAGCCCCAGCATTTT,CASSPTGNNQPQHF
NA,NA,14,TRBJ2-7,TRBV5-5,TGTGCCAGCAGCTTAGGGACACCCTCCTACGAGCAGTACTTC,CASSLGTPSYEQYF
TRBD1,NA,13,TRBJ2-7,TRBV18,TGTGCCAGCTCCGACAGGGACTCCTACGAGCAGTACTTC,CASSDRDSYEQYF
NA,NA,15,TRBJ1-5,TRBV7-2,TGTGCCAGCAGCTTAGGGCGGACGGAAAATCAGCCCCAGCATTTT,CASSLGRTENQPQHF
NA,NA,11,TRBJ1-4,TRBV20-1,TGCAGTGCCGAGAAGGATGCAAAACTGTTTTTT,CSAEKDAKLFF